The clone carrying this T cell receptor beta chain was recorded once. This sample was included in a study of blood T cell repertoires in COVID-19. Per germline, CDR1 LNHDA and CDR2 SQIVND (reference sequence). This CDR3 spans 13 amino acids. Trimming shortened V by 2 bases and J by 5 bases, and 9 bases separated the two germline ends. Produced via immunoSEQ multiplex PCR; TCRdb's table is partial and in-frame only. The data show under 100,000 clones, about four fifths seen once. The sample consisted of peripheral blood. The sequence was collected from a woman aged 60-70 years with acute or convalescent COVID-19. The chain carries TRBV19 and TRBJ1-1, with D unclear. The CDR3 coding sequence is TGTGCCAGTAGTATAACAGATGGAACTGAAGCTTTCTTT. Amino acids: CASSITDGTEAFF.